A single sample gave rise to the 31 T cell receptor beta chains below, sequenced in a study of CD8+ T cells in alopecia areata. Extraction and reverse transcription of RNA yielded cDNA as the sequencing template. The assay was immunoSEQ multiplex PCR, and TCRdb's table has in-frame clones only and misses some. The top ten clones hold more than 9.5% of a sample with some 170,000 clones, 67% of them seen once. The sample consisted of CD8+ T cells sorted from blood, taken at week 0. These receptors all stem from a human donor with alopecia areata.

In DNA form, the CDR3 reads TGTGCCTGGAGTGTGGGGCGGTCCTACGAGCAGTACTTC. It codes for CAWSVGRSYEQYF. The gene calls are TRBV30 and TRBJ2-7, with D perhaps TRBD1 (5 bases). V was trimmed by 0 bases and J by 1 base, leaving 7 bases between them. This CDR3 contains 13 residues. In germline, CDR1 is GTSNPN, CDR2 SVGIG (reference sequence).

The CDR3 sequence: CASSSRGTDTQYF. The CDR3 nucleotides read TGTGCCAGCAGCTCCAGGGGCACAGATACGCAGTATTTT. The V gene is TRBV7-9, the J gene TRBJ2-3, with TRBD1 as a possible D gene (5 bases). The germline V and J ends were trimmed by 4 bases and 1 base, with 6 bases remaining between them. Germline CDR1 reads SEHNR; CDR2 reads FQNEAQ (reference sequence). This CDR3 is built from 13 residues.

This chain uses TRBV30 with TRBJ2-3, with D tentatively TRBD2 (5 bases). CDR3 length: 15 amino acids. Trimming removed 2 bases at V and 0 bases at J, with 12 bases between. The germline V gene encodes CDR1 GTSNPN and CDR2 SVGIG (reference sequence). In DNA form, the CDR3 reads TGTGCCTGGAGTTCAAGCGGATCTAGCACAGATACGCAGTATTTT. This translates into CAWSSSGSSTDTQYF.

The chain links TRBV27 to TRBJ2-5; unclear D gene. Looked up from germline, CDR1 is MNHEY and CDR2 is SMNVEV (reference sequence). V dropped 6 bases and J dropped 4 bases, with 9 bases sitting between them. The CDR3 spans 12 residues. The CDR3 DNA is TGTGCCAGCAGGGAATTAGGAGAGACCCAGTACTTC. This codes for CASRELGETQYF.

This sequence joins TRBV6-5 and TRBJ2-5, with a tentative D call TRBD2 (6 bases). CDR3 length: 14 amino acids. V shed 5 bases and J shed 3 bases, with 13 bases lying between them. Germline CDR1 is MNHEY and CDR2 is SVGAGI. In DNA, the CDR3 is TGTGCCAGCAGTCCCTTTGGGGGGAAAGAGACCCAGTACTTC. Amino acids: CASSPFGGKETQYF.

In its sample, this clone was seen once. The V call is TRBV7-2, the J call TRBJ2-7; TRBD1 aligns across 8 bases. This CDR3 is 13 amino acids long. After removal of 7 bases from V and 2 bases from J, the junction contained 4 bases not matched to a gene. Germline CDR1 is SGHTA and CDR2 is FQGNSA. The DNA of the CDR3 is TGTGCCAGCACCTCGACAGGGGCCTACGAGCAGTACTTC. Amino acids: CASTSTGAYEQYF.

This chain joins TRBV4-1 and TRBJ1-5; D uncertain. This CDR3 is built from 15 residues. Germline loops: CDR1 MGHRA, CDR2 YSYEKL. V lost 3 bases, J lost 2 bases, and 11 bases lay in between. The CDR3 nucleotides are TGCGCCAGCAGCCACGAAGCGGTCGGCAATCAGCCCCAGCATTTT. Residues: CASSHEAVGNQPQHF.

The genes are TRBV4-1 and TRBJ2-7, with a tentative D call TRBD2 (5 bases). CDR1 is MGHRA and CDR2 is YSYEKL in the germline V gene. This CDR3 is built from 16 residues. Trimming cost V 0 bases and J 3 bases, with 15 bases left between them. The CDR3 DNA reads TGCGCCAGCAGCCAAGAGCCCGGGAACCCCTTCTACGAGCAGTACTTC. It yields the protein CASSQEPGNPFYEQYF.

The V gene is TRBV2, the J gene TRBJ1-1; no firm D call. The germline V and J ends were trimmed by 4 bases and 8 bases, with 5 bases remaining between them. From germline, CDR1 is SNHLY and CDR2 FYNNEI. This CDR3 is built from 10 residues. CDR3 in DNA: TGTGCCAGCAGTGGGTCAGAAGCTTTCTTT. Its translation is CASSGSEAFF.

The chain links TRBV29-1 to TRBJ1-1; D possibly corresponds to TRBD1 (6 bases). The germline gives CDR1 SQVTM, CDR2 ANQGSEA. The CDR3 is made up of 13 amino acids. V lost 1 base and J lost 7, with 13 bases in between. CDR3 protein: CSVEGRGAGEAFF. CDR3 nucleotides: TGCAGCGTTGAAGGTCGGGGGGCAGGTGAAGCTTTCTTT.

The V and J genes are TRBV30 and TRBJ1-5; a weak D match, TRBD1 (5 bases). From germline, CDR1 is GTSNPN and CDR2 SVGIG (reference sequence). The length of the CDR3 is 15 residues. Between the trimmed V and J ends, which lost 2 bases and 4 bases, there was a span of 15 bases. DNA for the CDR3: TGTGCCTGGAGTCTTGGGTTGGGACCTAATCAGCCCCAGCATTTT. Its protein is CAWSLGLGPNQPQHF.

This clone was seen at least ten times. This chain links TRBV11-2 with TRBJ2-1; possible D gene TRBD2, 6 bases. This CDR3 has 14 amino acids. Per the germline V gene, CDR1 is SGHAT and CDR2 is FQNNGV. Between the trimmed V and J ends, which lost 3 bases and 10 bases, there was a span of 16 bases. The CDR3 region has the DNA TGTGCCAGCAGCTTCGGGACTCCAGCAGTGGAGCAGTTCTTC. Its protein product is CASSFGTPAVEQFF.

This clone was detected once. Other DNA sequences from this sample encode an identical CDR3 as well. The rearrangement links TRBV7-9 to TRBJ2-7; D possibly matches TRBD1 or TRBD2 (5 bases each). Trimming shortened V by 3 bases and J by 2 bases, and 5 bases separated the two germline ends. Germline CDR1 reads SEHNR; CDR2 reads FQNEAQ (reference sequence). CDR3 length: 12 residues. The CDR3 DNA reads as TGTGCCAGCAGCTTGGGGGCCTACGAGCAGTACTTC. Translating it yields CASSLGAYEQYF.

For this clone: The identical CDR3 is also encoded by other nucleotide sequences in the sample. V and J are TRBV13 and TRBJ1-5; unclear D gene. CDR1 is PRHDT and CDR2 is FYEKMQ in the germline V gene (reference sequence). V dropped 0 bases and J dropped 7 bases, with 4 bases sitting between them. The CDR3 covers 12 residues. The CDR3 loop is CASSLGGQPQHF. As DNA, the CDR3 is TGTGCCAGCAGCTTAGGAGGACAGCCCCAGCATTTT.

This chain joins TRBV5-1 and TRBJ2-3, with TRBD2 as a possible D gene (5 bases). CDR3 size: 14 residues. Trimming removed 2 bases at V and 0 bases at J, with 7 bases between. Germline lookup yields CDR1 SGHRS and CDR2 YFSETQ. CDR3 loop: CASSFPGSTDTQYF. In nucleotides, the CDR3 is TGCGCCAGCAGCTTCCCGGGGAGCACAGATACGCAGTATTTT.

The chain has TRBV29-1 and TRBJ2-3; perhaps TRBD1 as D (6 bases). Germline V gene sequence: CDR1 SQVTM, CDR2 ANQGSEA. The CDR3 consists of 12 residues. The CDR3 loop is CMGAESTDTQYF. CDR3 nucleotide sequence: TGCATGGGGGCGGAAAGCACAGATACGCAGTATTTT.

The chain uses TRBV12-5 and TRBJ2-2; no firm D call. The V end lost 5 bases, the J end lost 6 bases, and 19 bases lay between the germline ends. The CDR3 sequence is 16 residues long. Germline V gene sequence: CDR1 LGHNT, CDR2 FRNRAP. CDR3 sequence reads: CASGANRAPEAGELFF. The CDR3 DNA reads as TGTGCTAGTGGTGCCAACCGGGCCCCCGAGGCCGGGGAGCTGTTTTTT.

This clone was detected only a few times. This chain links TRBV7-9 with TRBJ2-7, with unresolved D. The germline V gene has CDR1 SEHNR and CDR2 FQNEAQ (reference sequence). The CDR3 is 17 amino acids. V lost 0 bases to trimming and J lost 4 bases, with 19 bases between them. CDR3 nucleotides: TGTGCCAGCAGCTTAGCGTGGCCCCGTCGACATACGTACGAGCAGTACTTC. Encoded protein: CASSLAWPRRHTYEQYF.

The count of this clone is one. This chain joins TRBV25-1 and TRBJ2-7; TRBD1 matches 7 bases. Trimming removed 7 bases from V and 1 base from J; junction bases left unmatched: 10. Germline lookup yields CDR1 MGHDK and CDR2 SYGVNS. CDR3 length: 15 residues. The CDR3 nucleotides are TGTGCCAGCACATCAGACAGGGATGAGTCCTACGAGCAGTACTTC. Amino acid sequence: CASTSDRDESYEQYF.

The chain has TRBV11-2 and TRBJ1-1; D is undetermined. Germline CDR1 and CDR2: SGHAT and FQNNGV. Trimming removed 5 bases at V and 1 base at J, with 14 bases between. The length of the CDR3 is 15 residues. CDR3 sequence reads: CASSHSSGQNTEAFF. The DNA of the CDR3 is TGTGCCAGCAGCCACTCCAGTGGCCAGAACACTGAAGCTTTCTTT.

About this clone itself: The junction departs from germline at one end; a sequencing error may be responsible. CDR3 DNA sequence: TGTGCCATCAGTGAGGATCGGAACACCGGGGAGCTGTTTTTT. The encoded protein is CAISEDRNTGELFF. The chain uses TRBV28 and TRBJ2-2; D call uncertain. Germline assignment: CDR1 MDHEN and CDR2 SYDVKM. The CDR3 loop spans 14 amino acids.

The V gene is TRBV13, the J gene TRBJ1-4; D gene ambiguous. V dropped 7 bases and J dropped 8 bases, with 17 bases sitting between them. This CDR3 has 14 residues. Germline V gene lookup returns CDR1 PRHDT and CDR2 FYEKMQ (reference sequence). CDR3 protein: CASTSPVSREKLFF. CDR3 bases: TGTGCCAGCACCTCGCCAGTCTCGCGGGAAAAACTGTTTTTT.

This chain joins TRBV13 and TRBJ2-1, with 7 nucleotides matching TRBD1. The CDR3 spans 12 residues. After removal of 5 bases from V and 8 bases from J, the junction contained 3 bases not matched to a gene. Germline V lookup: CDR1 PRHDT, CDR2 FYEKMQ (reference sequence). The CDR3 sequence: CASSGQGDEQFF. In nucleotides, the CDR3 is TGTGCCAGCAGCGGCCAGGGGGATGAGCAGTTCTTC.

This clone has just a few counts. CDR3 coding DNA: TGCAGCGTTGAAGCCTGGAATACGCAGTATTTT. Protein sequence: CSVEAWNTQYF. The chain combines TRBV29-1 with TRBJ2-3; D gene uncertain. Germline V gene lookup returns CDR1 SQVTM and CDR2 ANQGSEA. The CDR3 loop spans 11 amino acids. With 1 base removed from V and 7 bases from J, the gap between germline ends came to 6 bases.

The chain links TRBV5-6 to TRBJ1-1; D might be TRBD1 (5 bases). CDR1 is SGHDT and CDR2 is YYEEEE in the germline V gene. The CDR3 contains 12 residues. Trimming removed 10 bases at V and 4 bases at J, with 14 bases between. The CDR3 DNA sequence: TGTGCCGGACACTCTGGGAGCACTGAAGCTTTCTTT. Translated: CAGHSGSTEAFF.

The chain has TRBV30 and TRBJ2-1; D perhaps matches TRBD2 (5 bases). Germline V lookup: CDR1 GTSNPN, CDR2 SVGIG (reference sequence). V lost 4 bases and J lost 4, with 11 bases in between. The CDR3 runs to 13 residues. CDR3 nucleotide sequence: TGTGCCTGGACACTAGGCCTTTACAATGAGCAGTTCTTC. Translated: CAWTLGLYNEQFF.

The chain recombines TRBV11-2 with TRBJ1-5; D is unresolved. The V gene lost 2 bases and the J gene lost 7 bases, with 9 bases spanning the gap. The CDR3 is 13 residues long. Germline V gene data show CDR1 as SGHAT and CDR2 as FQNNGV. In DNA, the CDR3 is TGTGCCAGCAGCTTATCGCGTCTACAGCCCCAGCATTTT. Its translation is CASSLSRLQPQHF.

The chain recombines TRBV5-1 with TRBJ1-5; a weak D match, TRBD1 (6 bases). The CDR3 runs to 15 residues. Trimming removed 0 bases from V and 2 bases from J, with 9 bases in between. CDR1 and CDR2 from the germline V gene are SGHRS and YFSETQ. In DNA, the CDR3 is TGCGCCAGCAGCTTGGCGGGGGCCGGCAATCAGCCCCAGCATTTT. This encodes CASSLAGAGNQPQHF.

The chain is built from TRBV27 and TRBJ1-1, with D perhaps TRBD1 (6 bases). CDR3 length equals 15 residues. Germline-derived CDR1 and CDR2 are MNHEY and SMNVEV (reference sequence). The V gene lost 5 bases and the J gene lost 4 bases, with 17 bases spanning the gap. Here the CDR3 DNA reads TGTGCCAGCAGTCCTAGGGGGGGGGTCGGCACTGAAGCTTTCTTT. Protein: CASSPRGGVGTEAFF.

The chain has TRBV7-9 and TRBJ1-1; D gene uncertain. Germline V gene sequence: CDR1 SEHNR, CDR2 FQNEAQ (reference sequence). The V gene lost 1 base and the J gene lost 7 bases, with 4 bases spanning the gap. This CDR3 region has 11 residues. The CDR3, as DNA: TGTGCCAGCAGCTTAGAGGGTGAAGCTTTCTTT. The encoded protein is CASSLEGEAFF. Full variable domain (remainder filled in from reference TRBV7-9 and TRBJ1-1): DTGVSQNPRHKITKRGQNVTFRCDPISEHNRLYWYRQTLGQGPEFLTYFQNEAQLEKSRLLSDRFSAERPKGSFSTLEIQRTEQGDSAMYLCASSLEGEAFFGQGTRLTVV.

The chain carries TRBV7-9 and TRBJ1-2; tentatively, D is TRBD1 (6 bases). This CDR3 is 13 amino acids long. The germline V and J ends were trimmed by 4 bases and 7 bases, with 13 bases remaining between them. CDR1 SEHNR and CDR2 FQNEAQ come from the germline V gene (reference sequence). The CDR3 DNA sequence: TGTGCCAGCAGCTCCAGTTTGGACAGTGGCTACACCTTC. Translated, it gives CASSSSLDSGYTF.